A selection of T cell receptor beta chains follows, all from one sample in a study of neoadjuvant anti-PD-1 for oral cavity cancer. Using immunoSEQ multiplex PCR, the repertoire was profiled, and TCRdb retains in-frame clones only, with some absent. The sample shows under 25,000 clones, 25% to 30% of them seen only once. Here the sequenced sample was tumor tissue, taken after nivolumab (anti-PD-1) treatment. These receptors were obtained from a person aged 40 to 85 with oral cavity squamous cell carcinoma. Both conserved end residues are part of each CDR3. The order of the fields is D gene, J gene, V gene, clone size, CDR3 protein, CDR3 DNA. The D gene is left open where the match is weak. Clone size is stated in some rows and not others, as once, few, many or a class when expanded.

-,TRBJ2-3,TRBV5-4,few,CASSLEGGTTQYF,TGTGCCAGCAGCTTGGAAGGGGGTACTACGCAGTATTTT
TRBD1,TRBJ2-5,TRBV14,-,CASSQQQGAGETQYF,TGTGCCAGCAGCCAACAACAGGGGGCGGGAGAGACCCAGTACTTC
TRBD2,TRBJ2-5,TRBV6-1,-,CASSEAITAGDQETQYF,TGTGCCAGCAGTGAAGCGATTACAGCGGGAGACCAAGAGACCCAGTACTTC
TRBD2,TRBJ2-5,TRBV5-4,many,CASSSSGGAETQYF,TGTGCCAGCAGCTCTAGCGGAGGGGCAGAGACCCAGTACTTC
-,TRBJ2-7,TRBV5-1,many,CASSLGGQYDEQYF,TGCGCCAGCAGCTTGGGAGGACAGTACGACGAGCAGTACTTC
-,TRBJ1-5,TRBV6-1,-,CASSDEGNQPQHF,TGTGCCAGCAGTGATGAGGGGAATCAGCCCCAGCATTTT
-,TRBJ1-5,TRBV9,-,CASSGDGNPNQPQHF,TGTGCCAGCAGCGGGGACGGCAATCCCAATCAGCCCCAGCATTTT
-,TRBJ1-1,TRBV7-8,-,CASSSPLANTEAFF,TGTGCCAGCAGCTCCCCTCTAGCTAACACTGAAGCTTTCTTT
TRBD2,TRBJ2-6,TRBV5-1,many,CASSLGGGQANVLTF,TGCGCCAGCAGCTTGGGCGGGGGGCAGGCCAACGTCCTGACTTTC
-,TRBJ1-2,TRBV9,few,CASSVGAGPDGYTF,TGTGCCAGCAGCGTAGGGGCAGGGCCGGATGGCTACACCTTC